The rows below give T cell receptor beta chains drawn from one sample of a study of technical replicates of blood from four donors. The protocol was immunoSEQ multiplex PCR, while the TCRdb copy is restricted to in-frame clones and leaves out a portion. The sample lists about 84,000 clones, around 97% occurring once. The sample was T cells isolated from PBMCs. The origin of the receptors is a human donor in good health. The CDR3 runs from the conserved cysteine through the conserved F or W. A D gene is named only where the DNA matches it firmly. A clone size is listed for some rows: how often the clone was seen (once, few, many), or a class if it is expanded.

D: TRBD2; J: TRBJ2-7; size: .; V: TRBV29-1; DNA: TGCAGCGTTGCGGTGACTAGCCGCTACGAGCAGTACTTC; CDR3: CSVAVTSRYEQYF
D: .; J: TRBJ2-7; size: .; V: TRBV19; DNA: TGTGCCAGTAGTACCACAGGGATGAGCTCCTACGAGCAGTACTTC; CDR3: CASSTTGMSSYEQYF
D: TRBD2; J: TRBJ2-3; size: .; V: TRBV4-1; DNA: TGCGCCAGCAGGCGCCTAGACAGACTAGCTGCGAGCACAGATACGCAGTATTTT; CDR3: CASRRLDRLAASTDTQYF
D: TRBD2; J: TRBJ2-1; size: .; V: TRBV4-2; DNA: TGTGCCAGCAGCCAAGAGGGGGGGTACAATGAGCAGTTCTTC; CDR3: CASSQEGGYNEQFF
D: .; J: TRBJ2-7; size: .; V: TRBV6-5; DNA: TGTGCCAGCAGTTACAGGGGAGGTTTCACCTACGAGCAGTACTTC; CDR3: CASSYRGGFTYEQYF
D: .; J: TRBJ1-1; size: .; V: TRBV2; DNA: TGTGCCAGCCTCATAGTAGAAGCTTTCTTT; CDR3: CASLIVEAFF
D: TRBD1; J: TRBJ1-2; size: once; V: TRBV29-1; DNA: TGCAGCGTTCCCGGGACAGGGGAGTATGGCTACACCTTC; CDR3: CSVPGTGEYGYTF
D: .; J: TRBJ1-3; size: .; V: TRBV7-6; DNA: TGTGCCAGCTCGCGGGGCTCCCGGACCGACCGCTCTGGAAACACCATATATTTT; CDR3: CASSRGSRTDRSGNTIYF
D: .; J: TRBJ2-1; size: .; V: TRBV7-9; DNA: TGTGCCAGCAGCCAAGTCGCGAATGAGCAGTTCTTC; CDR3: CASSQVANEQFF
D: .; J: TRBJ2-7; size: .; V: TRBV19; DNA: TGTGCCAGTAGTGTGGACAATCCGTTCTACGAGCAGTACTTC; CDR3: CASSVDNPFYEQYF
D: .; J: TRBJ2-7; size: .; V: TRBV27; DNA: TGTGCCAGCAGGAAGGACAACTACGAGCAGTACTTC; CDR3: CASRKDNYEQYF
D: TRBD1; J: TRBJ1-4; size: .; V: TRBV15; DNA: TGTGCCACCAGCAGAGCTCCCTGGGACAGTGGGGAAAAACTGTTTTTT; CDR3: CATSRAPWDSGEKLFF
D: TRBD1; J: TRBJ1-2; size: .; V: TRBV2; DNA: TGTGCCAGCGGGGCCGGGACAGGGATATCTCGCTTTGGCTACACCTTC; CDR3: CASGAGTGISRFGYTF
D: TRBD1; J: TRBJ2-1; size: .; V: TRBV9; DNA: TGTGCCAGCAGCCAGGGGGTGGATCACAATGAGCAGTTCTTC; CDR3: CASSQGVDHNEQFF
D: .; J: TRBJ1-2; size: .; V: TRBV10-2; DNA: TGCGCCAGCAGTGAGTCGAAGAGAGGTCTGACTATTGGCTACACCTTC; CDR3: CASSESKRGLTIGYTF
D: TRBD1; J: TRBJ1-2; size: once; V: TRBV4-1; DNA: TGCGCCAGCAGCCAAGTGCCCCACCCCGGGACAGAGTATGGCTACACCTTC; CDR3: CASSQVPHPGTEYGYTF
D: .; J: TRBJ2-2; size: .; V: TRBV7-9; DNA: TGTGCCAGCAGCTTTGAGCGGACCGGGGAGCTGTTTTTT; CDR3: CASSFERTGELFF
D: .; J: TRBJ2-7; size: .; V: TRBV29-1; DNA: TGCAGCGTTGAGCTTTTTACAGGACGACTCACCTCCTACGAGCAGTACTTC; CDR3: CSVELFTGRLTSYEQYF
D: TRBD1; J: TRBJ1-2; size: .; V: TRBV11-3; DNA: TGTGCCAGCAGCTTAGACAGGGGGTATGGCTACACCTTC; CDR3: CASSLDRGYGYTF
D: .; J: TRBJ2-3; size: .; V: TRBV9; DNA: TGTGCCAGCAGCGTCTCAGGGTTTACAGATACGCAGTATTTT; CDR3: CASSVSGFTDTQYF
D: .; J: TRBJ2-7; size: .; V: TRBV5-5; DNA: TGTGCCAGCAGCCCACTGATCGATCTCAACGAGCAGTACTTC; CDR3: CASSPLIDLNEQYF
D: .; J: TRBJ1-1; size: .; V: TRBV12-5; DNA: TGTGCTAGTGGTTTATCCACGGCTGAAGCTTTCTTT; CDR3: CASGLSTAEAFF
D: .; J: TRBJ1-2; size: .; V: TRBV2; DNA: TGTGCCAGCAACAATAACGGGGGGTTTGATGGCTACACCTTC; CDR3: CASNNNGGFDGYTF
D: TRBD2; J: TRBJ2-3; size: .; V: TRBV5-1; DNA: TGCGCCAGCAGCGTAAGACTAGCGGGGTCAGATACGCAGTATTTT; CDR3: CASSVRLAGSDTQYF
D: .; J: TRBJ1-5; size: .; V: TRBV6-1; DNA: TGTGCCTCCCAGGAGGTAAACAATCAGCCCCAGCATTTT; CDR3: CASQEVNNQPQHF
D: TRBD2; J: TRBJ2-2; size: .; V: TRBV10-1; DNA: TGCGCCAGCAGTGACCCAGCGGGAGAACAGGGCACCGGGGAGCTGTTTTTT; CDR3: CASSDPAGEQGTGELFF
D: TRBD2; J: TRBJ2-1; size: .; V: TRBV11-2; DNA: TGTGCCAGCAGCTTAGGTTGGAGGACTAGCGGGGGAGAGGGTGGCCAGTTCTTC; CDR3: CASSLGWRTSGGEGGQFF
D: .; J: TRBJ1-1; size: .; V: TRBV6-1; DNA: TGTGCCAGCAGTAAAACAGAGAACACTGAAGCTTTCTTT; CDR3: CASSKTENTEAFF
D: .; J: TRBJ1-5; size: .; V: TRBV28; DNA: TGTGCCAGCAGTTTACCAGCGTCCAAACGTTATAGCAATCAGCCCCAGCATTTT; CDR3: CASSLPASKRYSNQPQHF
D: TRBD2; J: TRBJ2-7; size: .; V: TRBV11-2; DNA: TGTGCCAGCAGCTTAACGACGGGGGGTACCTACGAGCAGTACTTC; CDR3: CASSLTTGGTYEQYF
D: .; J: TRBJ2-1; size: .; V: TRBV5-1; DNA: TGCGCCAGCAGCTTCCTAAATGAGCAGTTCTTC; CDR3: CASSFLNEQFF
D: .; J: TRBJ1-5; size: once; V: TRBV7-6; DNA: TGTGCCAGCAGCTTAAACGGGGGGACCCAGCCCCAGCATTTT; CDR3: CASSLNGGTQPQHF
D: .; J: TRBJ1-3; size: once; V: TRBV7-9; DNA: TGTGCCAGCAGCTTATTTGAGAGGACAGTCTCTGGAAACACCATATATTTT; CDR3: CASSLFERTVSGNTIYF
D: .; J: TRBJ1-2; size: .; V: TRBV10-3; DNA: TGTGCCATCAGTGAGCTCCAGGGGAATGGCTACACCTTC; CDR3: CAISELQGNGYTF
D: .; J: TRBJ2-3; size: .; V: TRBV10-2; DNA: TGCGCCAGCATGGACGGGAGAACAGATACGCAGTATTTT; CDR3: CASMDGRTDTQYF
D: TRBD2; J: TRBJ2-3; size: .; V: TRBV28; DNA: TGTGCCAGCAGTTTAAGGGGACTAGCTCTAGATACGCAGTATTTT; CDR3: CASSLRGLALDTQYF